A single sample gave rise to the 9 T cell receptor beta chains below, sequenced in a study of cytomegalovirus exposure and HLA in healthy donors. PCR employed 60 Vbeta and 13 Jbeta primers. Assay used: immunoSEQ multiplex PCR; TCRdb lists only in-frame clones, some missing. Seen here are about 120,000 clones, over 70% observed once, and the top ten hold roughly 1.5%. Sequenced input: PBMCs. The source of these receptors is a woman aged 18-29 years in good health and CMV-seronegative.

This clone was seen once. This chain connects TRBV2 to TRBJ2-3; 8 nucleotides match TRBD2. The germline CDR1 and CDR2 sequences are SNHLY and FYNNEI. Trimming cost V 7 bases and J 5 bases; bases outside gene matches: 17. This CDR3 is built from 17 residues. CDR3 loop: CASIKDGRGAAGDTQYF. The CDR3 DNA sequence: TGTGCCAGCATCAAAGACGGGCGGGGGGCGGCGGGAGATACGCAGTATTTT. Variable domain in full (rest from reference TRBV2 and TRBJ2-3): EPEVTQTPSHQVTQMGQEVILRCVPISNHLYFYWYRQILGQKVEFLVSFYNNEISEKSEIFDDQFSVERPDGSNFTLKIRSTKLEDSAMYFCASIKDGRGAAGDTQYFGPGTRLTVL.

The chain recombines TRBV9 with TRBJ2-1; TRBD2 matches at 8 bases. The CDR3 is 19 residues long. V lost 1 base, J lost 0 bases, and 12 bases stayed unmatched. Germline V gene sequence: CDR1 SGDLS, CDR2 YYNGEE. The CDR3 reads CASSVTGGPSGISYNEQFF. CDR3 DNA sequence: TGTGCCAGCAGCGTAACGGGGGGGCCTTCCGGGATCTCCTACAATGAGCAGTTCTTC.

The CDR3 nucleotides read TGTGCCAGCAGCGACAGTGGAGCCTACGAGCAGTACTTC. Translated: CASSDSGAYEQYF. The chain joins TRBV14 to TRBJ2-7; a possible D gene is TRBD1 (5 bases). The length of the CDR3 is 13 residues. CDR1 SGHDN and CDR2 FVKESK come from the germline V gene. The V end was cut by 5 bases, the J end by 2 bases, with 10 bases between.

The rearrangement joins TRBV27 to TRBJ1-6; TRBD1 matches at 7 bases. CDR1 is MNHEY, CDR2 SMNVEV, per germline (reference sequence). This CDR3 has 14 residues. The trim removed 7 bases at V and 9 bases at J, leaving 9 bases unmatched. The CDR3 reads CASTQQDRTSPLHF. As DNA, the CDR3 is TGTGCCAGCACACAGCAGGACAGGACTTCACCCCTCCACTTT.

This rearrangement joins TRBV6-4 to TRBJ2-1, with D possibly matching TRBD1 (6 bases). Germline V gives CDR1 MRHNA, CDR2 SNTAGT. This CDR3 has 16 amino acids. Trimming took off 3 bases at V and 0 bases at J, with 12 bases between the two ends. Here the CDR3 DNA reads TGTGCCAGCAGTGAGCGGGCGGACAGCTCCTACAATGAGCAGTTCTTC. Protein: CASSERADSSYNEQFF.

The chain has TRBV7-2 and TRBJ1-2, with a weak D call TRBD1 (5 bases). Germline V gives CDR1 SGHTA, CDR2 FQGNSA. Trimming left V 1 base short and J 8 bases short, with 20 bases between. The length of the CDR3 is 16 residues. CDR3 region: CASSLGPPQGQGGYTF. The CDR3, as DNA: TGTGCCAGCAGCTTAGGGCCGCCCCAGGGTCAGGGCGGCTACACCTTC.

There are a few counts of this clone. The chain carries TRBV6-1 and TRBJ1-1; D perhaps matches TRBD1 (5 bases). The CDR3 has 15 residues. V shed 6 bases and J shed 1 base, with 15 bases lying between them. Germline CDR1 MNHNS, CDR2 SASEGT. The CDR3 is CASSAGPPQNTEAFF. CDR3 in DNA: TGTGCCAGCAGCGCGGGACCCCCCCAGAACACTGAAGCTTTCTTT.

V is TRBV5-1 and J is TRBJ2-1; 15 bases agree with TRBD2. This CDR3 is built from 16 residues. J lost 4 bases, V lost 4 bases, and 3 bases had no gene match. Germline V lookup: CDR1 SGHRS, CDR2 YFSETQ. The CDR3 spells CASSRTSGRGYNEQFF. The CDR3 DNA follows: TGCGCCAGCAGCAGGACTAGCGGGAGGGGATACAATGAGCAGTTCTTC.

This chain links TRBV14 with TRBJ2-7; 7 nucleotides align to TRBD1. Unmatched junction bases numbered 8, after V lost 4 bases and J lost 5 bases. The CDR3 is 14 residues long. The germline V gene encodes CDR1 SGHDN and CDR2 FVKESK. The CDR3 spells CASSRQTGLDEQYF. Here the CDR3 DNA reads TGTGCCAGCAGCCGGCAGACAGGGCTGGACGAGCAGTACTTC.